These 6 T cell receptor beta chains came from one sample sequenced in a study of T cell clonality in common variable immunodeficiency. Notes on the study in general: Fewer deletions and N-nucleotide insertions were reportedly seen in common variable immunodeficiency TCR beta sequences.

TCRdb keeps only in-frame clones here, not all; method: immunoSEQ multiplex PCR. Listed for the sample are about 12,000 clones, none seen a single time. Which antigens these TCRs recognize remains unknown. The sample comprised peripheral blood mononuclear cells. These TCRs come from a human donor with common variable immunodeficiency.

Judged by abundance, this clone is medium-sized. The read is 3 residues too short to cover the CDR3 end, so that end is filled in from the germline J gene. The rearrangement joins TRBV20-1 to TRBJ2-3; 7 bases match TRBD1. CDR1 is DFQATT and CDR2 is SNEGSKA in the germline V gene (reference sequence). The CDR3 covers 14 residues. Unmatched junction bases numbered 3, after V lost 3 bases and J lost 0 bases. The DNA read from the CDR3 is TGCAGTGCTAGGGGGACAGTAAGCACAGATACG. This sequence encodes CSARGTVSTDT. The entire CDR3 sequence reads CSARGTVSTDTQYF.

The table lists this clone with a few counts. The read is 3 residues too short to cover the CDR3 end, so that end is filled in from the germline J gene. The genes are TRBV19 and TRBJ1-5; 8 bases align to TRBD1. The germline V gene encodes CDR1 LNHDA and CDR2 SQIVND (reference sequence). The CDR3 is 17 amino acids. With V trimmed by 6 bases and J by 0 bases, 10 bases remained unmatched. Partial CDR3 DNA: TGTGCCAGTAGGCCAGACAGGGGTTTCGGTAGCAATCAGCCC. It is translated as CASRPDRGFGSNQP. The complete CDR3 reads CASRPDRGFGSNQPQHF.

The sample holds a few counts of this clone. Read data end 3 residues before the CDR3 end; the end is taken from the germline J gene. The rearrangement joins TRBV20-1 to TRBJ1-6, with D possibly TRBD1 on 5 matching bases. CDR1 is DFQATT and CDR2 is SNEGSKA in the germline V gene (reference sequence). CDR3 length: 14 amino acids. Trimming took 5 bases from V and 3 from J, leaving 11 bases between them. The DNA read from the CDR3 is TGCAGTGCTCCCAGGGTAAACTATAATTCACCC. It is translated as CSAPRVNYNSP. The complete CDR3 protein is CSAPRVNYNSPLHF.

Notes on this clone: The read terminates 3 residues before the CDR3 end, so the remaining end is supplied by the germline J gene. The chain uses TRBV7-9 and TRBJ2-1; TRBD2 matches at 12 bases. The germline gives CDR1 SEHNR, CDR2 FQNEAQ (reference sequence). The trim removed 3 bases at V and 7 bases at J, leaving 4 bases unmatched. CDR3 length: 15 residues. The CDR3 sequence is CASSLRLAGENEQFF. CDR3 DNA, as far as it was read: TGTGCCAGCAGCTTGAGACTAGCGGGGGAGAATGAG.

Comments on this clone: The read terminates 3 residues ahead of where the CDR3 ends, so the germline J gene completes it. V usage is TRBV7-9 and J usage is TRBJ1-4, with a possible D match to TRBD1 (5 bases). The V end was cut by 3 bases, the J end by 4 bases, with 12 bases between. CDR3 length equals 15 residues. Germline values: CDR1 SEHNR, CDR2 FQNEAQ (reference sequence). CDR3 DNA, as far as it was read: TGTGCCAGCAGCTTCTTGGCAGGGTATAATGAAAAA. It encodes CASSFLAGYNEK. The entire CDR3 reads CASSFLAGYNEKLFF.

This clone was counted a few times. The CDR3 extends 3 residues past the end of the read, so its final part is completed from the germline J gene. The V call is TRBV19, the J call TRBJ2-5; TRBD1 is a possible D gene (6 bases). The CDR3 has 14 amino acids. The germline CDR1 and CDR2 sequences are LNHDA and SQIVND (reference sequence). V was trimmed by 8 bases and J by 4 bases, leaving 17 bases between them. The CDR3 is CASGPGGQGETQYF. The CDR3 bases that were read are TGTGCCAGTGGGCCTGGGGGCCAGGGAGAGACC.